This paragraph covers one T cell receptor beta chain sequence. Its antigen is unidentified. Losses at the gene ends were 7 bases for V and 4 bases for J; bases not matched to a gene: 10. The CDR3 consists of 15 residues. In germline, CDR1 is LNHDA, CDR2 SQIVND (reference sequence). The sample is drawn from a study of OX40 agonist ivuxolimab in advanced cancers. About the study: An anti-OX40 (CD134) antibody with agonistic activity, ivuxolimab, was administered to patients. Participants, 80% to 90% male, averaged about 56 years of age, ranging from about 20 to 79. Three patients got partial responses; one had hepatocellular carcinoma and two had cutaneous melanoma. Whole-study results and caveats: Relative to CD4+, CD8+ T cells held more expanded clones on average.

Data came from immunoSEQ multiplex PCR; TCRdb stores just in-frame clones and leaves some out. The sample holds tens of thousands of clones; roughly 80% are singletons and the top ten take nearly 7%. V usage is TRBV19 and J usage is TRBJ1-5, with 7 bases lining up with TRBD1. This TCR was recovered from an adult with an advanced solid tumor such as melanoma, head and neck, liver or kidney cancer. Material: CD4+ or CD8+ T cells sorted from blood, obtained in a trial of the OX40 agonist ivuxolimab. The CDR3 bases are TGTGCCAGTACCGATCAGACAGGGTCGAATCAGCCCCAGCATTTT. Protein product: CASTDQTGSNQPQHF.